A single sample is the source of the 30 T cell receptor beta chains below, sequenced in a study of blood T cell repertoires in COVID-19. The repertoire was sequenced with immunoSEQ multiplex PCR; TCRdb's copy has only in-frame clones and lacks some. The sample shows some 180,000 clones, approximately 82% of them seen only once. The sample taken for sequencing was peripheral blood. These receptors were obtained from a woman aged 70-85 years who had recovered from COVID-19.

This chain connects TRBV7-3 to TRBJ1-1; the D gene is possibly TRBD1 (6 bases). Trimming cost V 1 base and J 4 bases, with 10 bases left between them. This CDR3 contains 14 residues. CDR1 and CDR2 from the germline V gene are SGHTA and FQGTGA. In DNA form, the CDR3 reads TGTGCCAGCAGCTTAATAGGGGGAGCCACTGAAGCTTTCTTT. The encoded protein is CASSLIGGATEAFF.

The count of this clone is one. The CDR3 nucleotides are TGCAGTGCTAGTTCCGACTGGGACACTGAAGCTTTCTTT. Its translation: CSASSDWDTEAFF. The gene calls are TRBV20-1 and TRBJ1-1; D is undetermined. Germline assignment: CDR1 DFQATT and CDR2 SNEGSKA (reference sequence). V was cut by 3 bases and J by 3 bases, with 11 bases left in between. This CDR3 is 13 amino acids long.

V usage is TRBV7-9 and J usage is TRBJ2-1; 11 bases fit TRBD1. This CDR3 region has 16 residues. The J segment lost 1 base and the V segment lost 5 bases, leaving 4 bases of the junction unmatched. Germline V gives CDR1 SEHNR, CDR2 FQNEAQ (reference sequence). Here the CDR3 reads CASSPGQGASYNEQFF. The CDR3 DNA follows: TGTGCCAGCAGCCCCGGACAGGGGGCGTCCTACAATGAGCAGTTCTTC.

The chain is built from TRBV5-1 and TRBJ2-2, with D possibly matching TRBD2 (6 bases). Looked up from germline, CDR1 is SGHRS and CDR2 is YFSETQ. This CDR3 is built from 15 residues. V lost 2 bases, J lost 7 bases, and 15 bases lay in between. The CDR3 DNA follows: TGCGCCAGCAGCTTCGGCCCAGCCGGGGGCGGGGAGCTGTTTTTT. This sequence encodes CASSFGPAGGGELFF. Drawing the rest from reference TRBV5-1 and TRBJ2-2, the complete variable domain is KAGVTQTPRYLIKTRGQQVTLSCSPISGHRSVSWYQQTPGQGLQFLFEYFSETQRNKGNFPGRFSGRQFSNSRSEMNVSTLELGDSALYLCASSFGPAGGGELFFGEGSRLTVL.

Notes on this clone: The same CDR3 arises from other DNA sequences in this sample as well. The chain joins TRBV3-1 (or the pseudogene TRBV3-2) to TRBJ1-5, with a weak D call TRBD1 (5 bases). This CDR3 comprises 16 residues. The V gene's germline CDR1 is LGHDT and CDR2 YNNKEL (reference sequence). With 0 bases removed from V and 1 base from J, the gap between germline ends came to 10 bases. The CDR3 DNA follows: TGTGCCAGCAGCCAAGATGGGGGGGGGAGCAATCAGCCCCAGCATTTT. Translation: CASSQDGGGSNQPQHF.

This clone was detected a few times. The chain recombines TRBV5-5 with TRBJ1-1; D might be TRBD1 (6 bases). The germline V gene has CDR1 SGHKS and CDR2 YYEKEE (reference sequence). The V and J ends lost 1 base and 9 bases respectively, with 16 bases between them. This CDR3 region has 14 residues. CDR3 sequence (DNA): TGTGCCAGCAGCTTGATTGGGGGCCACAATAAAGCTTTCTTT. This translates into CASSLIGGHNKAFF.

This clone was counted between two and nine times. Likely a read error: the CDR3 ends without its conserved phenylalanine or tryptophan. It is unclear where the CDR3 begins or ends on the DNA, so no DNA is shown, and the CDR3 is as TCRdb lists it. This chain joins TRBV27 and TRBJ2-7; TRBD2 reflects the table's D call only, with no check against the DNA. The V gene's germline CDR1 is MNHEY and CDR2 SMNVEV (reference sequence). With termini counted, the CDR3 has 10 amino acids. The CDR3 loop is CASVSGGLAS.

The chain uses TRBV27 and TRBJ1-5; TRBD1 agrees at 7 bases. Trimming cost V 1 base and J 2 bases; bases outside gene matches: 2. Germline-derived CDR1 and CDR2 are MNHEY and SMNVEV (reference sequence). The CDR3 spans 15 residues. DNA for the CDR3: TGTGCCAGCAGTTTATTCAGGGGGGGCAATCAGCCCCAGCATTTT. This codes for CASSLFRGGNQPQHF.

The chain uses TRBV4-1 and TRBJ2-5, with 10 positions matching TRBD2. CDR1 and CDR2 from the germline V gene are MGHRA and YSYEKL. CDR3 length: 15 residues. Germline trimming cut 7 bases from V and 5 bases from J; bases unmatched to any gene: 10. The CDR3 here is CASNPSGGIGETQYF. The CDR3 DNA reads as TGCGCCAGCAACCCTAGCGGGGGCATTGGGGAGACCCAGTACTTC.

This clone appeared a few times. V usage is TRBV10-3 and J usage is TRBJ1-3, with D unclear. V was shortened by 5 bases and J by 0 bases, with 8 bases between the two germline ends. Germline V gene lookup returns CDR1 ENHRY and CDR2 SYGVKD. The CDR3 has 14 amino acids. The DNA for the CDR3 is TGTGCCATCAGTTTGGGCCTCTCTGGAAACACCATATATTTT. Its translation: CAISLGLSGNTIYF.

The chain carries TRBV7-2 and TRBJ1-5; D gene unclear. Germline CDR1 SGHTA, CDR2 FQGNSA. The CDR3 is made up of 12 amino acids. V was clipped by 4 bases and J by 4 bases, with 5 bases between them. The CDR3 DNA reads TGTGCCAGCAGCTCCTTTAATCAGCCCCAGCATTTT. Translation: CASSSFNQPQHF. Filled out from reference TRBV7-2 and TRBJ1-5, the complete variable domain reads GAGVSQSPSNKVTEKGKDVELRCDPISGHTALYWYRQSLGQGLEFLIYFQGNSAPDKSGLPSDRFSAERTGGSVSTLTIQRTQQEDSAVYLCASSSFNQPQHFGDGTRLSIL.

J is TRBJ1-2 and V is TRBV19, with D unclear. Germline V gene lookup returns CDR1 LNHDA and CDR2 SQIVND (reference sequence). The V and J ends lost 7 bases and 9 bases respectively, with 9 bases between them. The CDR3 sequence is 10 residues long. The CDR3 DNA sequence: TGTGCCAGTACTCTTGGCTGCTACACCTTC. This encodes CASTLGCYTF. The complete variable domain, with remaining parts taken from reference TRBV19 and TRBJ1-2, reads DGGITQSPKYLFRKEGQNVTLSCEQNLNHDAMYWYRQDPGQGLRLIYYSQIVNDFQKGDIAEGYSVSREKKESFPLTVTSAQKNPTAFYLCASTLGCYTFGSGTRLTVV.

The chain carries TRBV28 and TRBJ1-1; D call uncertain. The CDR3 is made up of 15 amino acids. V lost 5 bases and J lost 7, with 20 bases in between. Germline V gene sequence: CDR1 MDHEN, CDR2 SYDVKM. CDR3: CASSPQRAARSEAFF. The CDR3 DNA is TGTGCCAGCAGTCCCCAGAGGGCGGCGAGAAGTGAAGCTTTCTTT.

The genes are TRBV24-1 and TRBJ2-3; maybe TRBD1 (6 bases). The CDR3 is 11 amino acids. CDR1 KGHDR and CDR2 SFDVKD come from the germline V gene. V was clipped by 10 bases and J by 5 bases, with 9 bases between them. The CDR3 reads CATGGGDTQYF. CDR3 sequence (DNA): TGTGCCACTGGGGGCGGAGATACGCAGTATTTT.

The V call is TRBV18, the J call TRBJ2-1, with 8 bases matching TRBD2. The CDR3 runs 16 residues. Germline V gene lookup returns CDR1 KGHSH and CDR2 LQKENI. The trim removed 3 bases at V and 15 bases at J, leaving 19 bases unmatched. CDR3 sequence reads: CASSPPRAAGVWSRFF. The DNA for the CDR3 is TGTGCCAGCTCACCCCCCCGGGCAGCGGGGGTTTGGAGCCGGTTCTTC.

This clone was picked up one time. The V gene is TRBV11-1, the J gene TRBJ1-1; D remains unclear. The CDR3 contains 14 residues. CDR1 SGHAT and CDR2 FQDESV come from the germline V gene (reference sequence). V gave up 2 bases and J gave up 3 bases, with 10 bases separating them. The CDR3 DNA is TGTGCCAGCAGCTTAAGGCGCGGGGACACTGAAGCTTTCTTT. This translates into CASSLRRGDTEAFF.

V and J are TRBV7-9 and TRBJ2-5; D remains ambiguous. Germline-derived CDR1 and CDR2 are SEHNR and FQNEAQ (reference sequence). The CDR3 is 14 amino acids. V lost 4 bases to trimming and J lost 5 bases, with 14 bases between them. The CDR3 reads CASSSSGAGETQYF. DNA for the CDR3: TGTGCCAGCAGCTCTTCCGGAGCCGGGGAGACCCAGTACTTC.

This chain uses TRBV30 with TRBJ1-3; 7 bases match TRBD1. The germline gives CDR1 GTSNPN, CDR2 SVGIG (reference sequence). V lost 2 bases to trimming and J lost 0 bases; unmatched junction nucleotides: 7. This CDR3 comprises 16 residues. The CDR3 is CAWSLGGSSSGNTIYF. The CDR3 DNA sequence: TGTGCCTGGAGTCTAGGGGGCTCCAGCTCTGGAAACACCATATATTTT.

This clone was detected only a few times. The chain has TRBV18 and TRBJ2-2; 9 nucleotides agree with TRBD1. The junction had 3 bases not matched to a gene; V was cut back by 6 bases and J by 1 base. The CDR3 covers 15 residues. Looked up from germline, CDR1 is KGHSH and CDR2 is LQKENI. The CDR3 protein is CASSLGQGNTGELFF. In nucleotides, the CDR3 is TGTGCCAGCTCCCTGGGACAGGGGAACACCGGGGAGCTGTTTTTT. Full variable domain (remainder filled in from reference TRBV18 and TRBJ2-2): NAGVMQNPRHLVRRRGQEARLRCSPMKGHSHVYWYRQLPEEGLKFMVYLQKENIIDESGMPKERFSAEFPKEGPSILRIQQVVRGDSAAYFCASSLGQGNTGELFFGEGSRLTVL.

J is TRBJ2-7 and V is TRBV12-3 or TRBV12-4; 7 bases fit TRBD1. This CDR3 is built from 13 residues. J was trimmed by 4 bases and V by 3 bases; bases with no gene match: 3. This CDR3 is CASSFAGGYEQYF. The CDR3 DNA reads as TGTGCCAGCAGTTTTGCAGGGGGATACGAGCAGTACTTC.

V and J are TRBV15 and TRBJ1-1; no firm D call. The germline V and J ends were trimmed by 0 bases and 4 bases, with 9 bases remaining between them. This CDR3 contains 14 residues. Germline CDR1 and CDR2: LNHNV and YYDKDF (reference sequence). The CDR3 loop reads CATSRDFTGTEAFF. CDR3 in DNA: TGTGCCACCAGCAGAGATTTTACGGGCACTGAAGCTTTCTTT.

The chain joins TRBV9 to TRBJ2-1; tentative D call: TRBD1 (5 bases). The V and J ends lost 0 bases and 4 bases respectively, with 5 bases between them. Germline V CDR1 and CDR2: SGDLS, YYNGEE. This CDR3 contains 13 residues. The CDR3 DNA follows: TGTGCCAGCAGCGTAGGGACATACAATGAGCAGTTCTTC. Protein: CASSVGTYNEQFF.

The chain joins TRBV6-5 to TRBJ1-6; TRBD1 might be the D (5 bases). V lost 4 bases and J lost 7, with 11 bases in between. Germline V gives CDR1 MNHEY, CDR2 SVGAGI. The CDR3 is 14 amino acids. Here the CDR3 reads CASSWSGPNSPLHF. CDR3 sequence (DNA): TGTGCCAGCAGTTGGTCAGGGCCCAATTCACCCCTCCACTTT.

The chain carries TRBV9 and TRBJ2-5; possible D gene TRBD2, 5 bases. The germline V and J ends were trimmed by 4 bases and 7 bases, with 14 bases remaining between them. The germline V gene encodes CDR1 SGDLS and CDR2 YYNGEE. This CDR3 is 13 amino acids long. The CDR3, as DNA: TGTGCCAGCAGCCCCATGGGAGAAGGGACCCAGTACTTC. Translated, it gives CASSPMGEGTQYF.

J is TRBJ2-5 and V is TRBV5-1; TRBD2 might be the D (6 bases). The germline V gene encodes CDR1 SGHRS and CDR2 YFSETQ. V was cut by 3 bases and J by 5 bases, with 11 bases left in between. The CDR3 runs 13 residues. The CDR3 spells CASSYLAGETQYF. CDR3 DNA: TGCGCCAGCAGCTATTTGGCGGGGGAGACCCAGTACTTC.

V is TRBV19 and J is TRBJ2-7; weak D call: TRBD2 (6 bases). The CDR3 runs to 14 residues. Trimming cost V 4 bases and J 9 bases, with 19 bases left between them. In germline, CDR1 is LNHDA, CDR2 SQIVND (reference sequence). The CDR3 sequence: CASSTGSASTGQYF. The CDR3 nucleotides read TGTGCCAGTAGTACCGGGAGCGCATCTACGGGGCAGTACTTC.

The chain recombines TRBV5-1 with TRBJ1-4, with D perhaps TRBD1 (6 bases). V lost 3 bases and J 0 bases, leaving 9 bases between the germline ends. The CDR3 runs 15 residues. CDR1 is SGHRS, CDR2 YFSETQ, per germline. The CDR3 region is CASSSRQATNEKLFF. The CDR3 DNA reads TGCGCCAGCAGCTCCCGACAGGCAACTAATGAAAAACTGTTTTTT.

The chain employs TRBV11-2 and TRBJ2-6; possible D gene TRBD2, 6 bases. The CDR3 sequence is 16 residues long. Germline V gene lookup returns CDR1 SGHAT and CDR2 FQNNGV. V lost 5 bases, J lost 4 bases, and 15 bases lay in between. CDR3 sequence (DNA): TGTGCCAGCAGCCGAGCGGGCTCGGGGGGGGCCAACGTCCTGACTTTC. The encoded protein is CASSRAGSGGANVLTF.

This chain uses TRBV5-4 with TRBJ1-1, with TRBD1 matching 7 bases. After removal of 6 bases from V and 6 bases from J, the junction contained 14 bases not matched to a gene. Germline V gene data show CDR1 as SGHNT and CDR2 as YYREEE (reference sequence). The CDR3 extends over 15 amino acids. The CDR3 sequence is CASTPGGQFRSEAFF. Here the CDR3 DNA reads TGTGCCAGCACCCCCGGGGGACAGTTCAGATCTGAAGCTTTCTTT.

V gene TRBV18 combines with J gene TRBJ2-1; TRBD2 is a possible D gene (5 bases). The CDR3 loop spans 15 amino acids. CDR1 KGHSH and CDR2 LQKENI come from the germline V gene. Trimming cost V 0 bases and J 4 bases, with 10 bases left between them. In DNA form, the CDR3 reads TGTGCCAGCTCACCACCTCTCGGCGGGTACAATGAGCAGTTCTTC. Amino acid sequence: CASSPPLGGYNEQFF.